This TCR beta chain was captured in a study of post-analysis software for immune sequencing data. Unique molecular identifiers had been added to the TCR beta cDNA libraries. TCRdb fed the PCR reads into MiXCR, producing one record per CDR3 protein. Of about 820,000 distinct CDR3 sequences listed, roughly 50% are singletons. Trimming took 3 bases from V and 2 from J; bases not matched to a gene: 6. The germline CDR1 and CDR2 sequences are SGDLS and YYNGEE. This CDR3 region has 15 residues. As concerns this clonotype: Antigen: not known.

Study observations and caveats: Included in a set of about five TRBV segments more frequent in patients than controls were TRBV5-6, TRBV5-1 and TRBV20-1.

This sequence originates from a girl between 10 and 17 years old with multiple sclerosis. The chain employs TRBV9 and TRBJ2-3, with TRBD1 identical over 7 bases. Specimen: blood. CDR3 amino acids: CASSGTGDDTDTQYF. CDR3 DNA sequence: TGTGCCAGCAGCGGAACAGGGGACGACACAGATACGCAGTATTTT.